This T cell receptor beta chain was captured in a study of early T cells in non-severe SARS-CoV-2 infection. At the level of the study: Alpha and beta chains were unpaired, from unsorted whole-blood bulk RNA.

Each cDNA molecule carried a unique molecular identifier. TCRdb fed the 5' RACE reads into MiXCR, producing one record per CDR3 protein. The sample has tens of thousands of distinct CDR3 sequences, around 5% seen once. Germline-derived CDR1 and CDR2 are SGHTA and FQGTGA. This CDR3 region has 17 residues. The V and J ends lost 5 bases and 0 bases, in that order; junction bases with no gene match: 12. General study results and limits: The VDJdb matching leaned toward anti-spike CD8 responses and overlooked private and CD4 specificities.

As for this clonotype: Its target is unknown.

The sequencing input was whole blood. The receptor was derived from an adult who was a healthcare worker with PCR-confirmed SARS-CoV-2 infection or an uninfected control (not recorded which). The rearrangement uses TRBV7-3 and TRBJ2-5, with TRBD2 matching over 7 bases. CDR3 protein: CASSQRTAGLYQETQYF. CDR3 DNA sequence: TGTGCCAGCAGCCAGCGCACAGCGGGGCTGTACCAAGAGACCCAGTACTTC.